This T cell receptor beta chain is drawn from a study of T cell repertoires in cytomegalovirus infection. One entry per CDR3 protein, called by TCRdb with MiXCR from the reads. The profile shows about 260,000 distinct CDR3 sequences, roughly an eighth of them singletons. CDR1 and CDR2 from the germline V gene are MRHNA and SNTAGT. Trimming shortened V by 4 bases and J by 2 bases, and 9 bases separated the two germline ends. The CDR3 runs to 13 residues. This TCR came from a human donor in good health (CMV status not recorded). Some clones in this sample may be carry-over from other donors' samples. The chain recombines TRBV6-4 with TRBJ2-7; D is unresolved. The sequencing sample was made of PBMCs. CDR3 residues: CASSVGATYEQYF. Here the CDR3 DNA reads TGTGCCAGCAGTGTTGGTGCAACCTACGAGCAGTACTTC.